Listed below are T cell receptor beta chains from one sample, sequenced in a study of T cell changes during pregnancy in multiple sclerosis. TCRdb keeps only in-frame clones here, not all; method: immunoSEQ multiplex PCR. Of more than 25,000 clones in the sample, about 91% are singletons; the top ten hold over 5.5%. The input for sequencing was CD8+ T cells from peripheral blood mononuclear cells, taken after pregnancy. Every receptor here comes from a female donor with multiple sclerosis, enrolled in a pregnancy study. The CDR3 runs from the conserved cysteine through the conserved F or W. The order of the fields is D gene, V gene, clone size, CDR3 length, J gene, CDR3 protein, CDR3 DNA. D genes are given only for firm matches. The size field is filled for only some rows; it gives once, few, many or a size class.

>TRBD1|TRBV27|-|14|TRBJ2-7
CASSLRTGVYEQYF
TGTGCCAGCAGTTTGCGGACAGGGGTATACGAGCAGTACTTC
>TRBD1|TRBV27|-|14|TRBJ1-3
CASRPTGILNTIYF
TGTGCCAGCCGGCCGACAGGGATCCTGAACACCATATATTTT
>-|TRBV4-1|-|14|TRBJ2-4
CASFGVRPKNIQYF
TGCGCCAGCTTCGGAGTCCGGCCCAAAAACATTCAGTACTTC
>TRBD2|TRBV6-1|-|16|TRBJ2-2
CASSDGTSGNTGELFF
TGTGCCAGCAGTGACGGGACTAGCGGGAACACCGGGGAGCTGTTTTTT
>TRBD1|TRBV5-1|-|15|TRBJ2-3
CASSIKDRSTDTQYF
TGCGCCAGCAGCATCAAGGACAGGTCTACAGATACGCAGTATTTT
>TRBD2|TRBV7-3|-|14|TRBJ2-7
CASSSLAGSYEQYF
TGTGCCAGCAGCTCACTAGCGGGGAGCTACGAGCAGTACTTC
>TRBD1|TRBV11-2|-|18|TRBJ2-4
CASSRPTGGFFAKNIQYF
TGTGCCAGCAGCCGGCCGACAGGGGGCTTTTTCGCCAAAAACATTCAGTACTTC
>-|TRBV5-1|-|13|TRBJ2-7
CASSIQQGYEQYF
TGCGCCAGCAGCATCCAGCAGGGTTACGAGCAGTACTTC
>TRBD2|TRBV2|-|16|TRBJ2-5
CASITGLAGGRETQYF
TGTGCCAGCATTACGGGACTAGCGGGAGGACGAGAGACCCAGTACTTC
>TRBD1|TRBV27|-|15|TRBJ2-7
CASSFWTGDSYEQYF
TGTGCCAGCAGTTTTTGGACAGGGGATTCCTACGAGCAGTACTTC
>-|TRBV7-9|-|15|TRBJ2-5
CASSSNRADPGTQYF
TGTGCCAGCAGCTCGAACAGGGCCGACCCGGGGACCCAGTACTTC
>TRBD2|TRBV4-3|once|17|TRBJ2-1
CASSQDQSGLAGEHKFF
TGCGCCAGCAGCCAAGATCAGTCAGGACTAGCGGGAGAACATAAGTTCTTC
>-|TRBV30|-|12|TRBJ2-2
CAWSIGSGELFF
TGTGCCTGGAGTATCGGGTCCGGGGAGCTGTTTTTT
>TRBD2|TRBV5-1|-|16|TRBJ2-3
CASSPYSGSPPDTQYF
TGCGCCAGCAGCCCTTATAGCGGGAGTCCCCCAGATACGCAGTATTTT
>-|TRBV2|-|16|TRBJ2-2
CASMGFPTRATGELFF
TGTGCCAGCATGGGGTTCCCTACGCGGGCCACCGGGGAGCTGTTTTTT
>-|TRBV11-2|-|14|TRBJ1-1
CASSPDRPYTEAFF
TGTGCCAGCAGCCCAGACAGGCCGTACACTGAAGCTTTCTTT
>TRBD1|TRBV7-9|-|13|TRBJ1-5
CASSPQGDQPQHF
TGTGCCAGCAGTCCACAGGGGGATCAGCCCCAGCATTTT
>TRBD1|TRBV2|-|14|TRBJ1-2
CASSEGQGYYGYTF
TGTGCCAGCAGTGAAGGACAGGGCTACTATGGCTACACCTTC
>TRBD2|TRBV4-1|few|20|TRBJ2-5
CASSQLGLAGDPRLQETQYF
TGCGCCAGCAGCCAACTGGGACTAGCGGGAGATCCCCGGCTCCAAGAGACCCAGTACTTC
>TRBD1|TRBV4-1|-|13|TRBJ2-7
CASSHLQGYEQYF
TGCGCCAGCAGCCACCTACAGGGGTACGAGCAGTACTTC
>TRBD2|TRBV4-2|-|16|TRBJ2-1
CASSQPRLAGENEQFF
TGTGCCAGCAGCCAACCCCGACTAGCGGGAGAAAATGAGCAGTTCTTC
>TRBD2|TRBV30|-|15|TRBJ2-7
CAWSESQGLAYEQYF
TGTGCCTGGAGCGAAAGTCAGGGACTAGCCTACGAGCAGTACTTC
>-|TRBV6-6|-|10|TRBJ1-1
CASRGAEAFF
TGTGCCAGCAGGGGAGCTGAAGCTTTCTTT
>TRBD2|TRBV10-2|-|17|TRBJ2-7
CASNGDTGTTYSYEQYF
TGCGCCAGCAACGGAGACACCGGGACTACATACTCCTACGAGCAGTACTTC
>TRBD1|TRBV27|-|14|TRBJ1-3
CASSLTGTGNTIYF
TGTGCCAGCAGTTTGACAGGGACCGGAAACACCATATATTTT
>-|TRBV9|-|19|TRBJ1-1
CASSVNQSPAETVGTEAFF
TGTGCCAGCAGCGTAAATCAAAGCCCGGCGGAGACTGTCGGCACTGAAGCTTTCTTT
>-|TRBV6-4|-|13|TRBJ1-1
CASSPLPNTEAFF
TGTGCCAGCAGTCCCCTACCGAACACTGAAGCTTTCTTT
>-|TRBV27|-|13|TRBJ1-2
CASIPGFHYGYTF
TGTGCCAGCATCCCAGGTTTTCACTATGGCTACACCTTC
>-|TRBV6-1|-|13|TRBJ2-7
CASSAGGLYEQYF
TGTGCCAGCAGTGCCGGAGGGCTCTACGAGCAGTACTTC
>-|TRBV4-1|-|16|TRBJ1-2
CASSQDLETLFDGYTF
TGCGCCAGCAGCCAAGATCTGGAGACCCTCTTTGATGGCTACACCTTC
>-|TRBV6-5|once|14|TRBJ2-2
CASSYRGSTGELFF
TGTGCCAGCAGTTACAGGGGGAGCACCGGGGAGCTGTTTTTT
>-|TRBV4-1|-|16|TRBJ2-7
CASSQRFERLAYEQYF
TGCGCCAGCAGCCAAAGATTCGAACGGCTAGCCTACGAGCAGTACTTC
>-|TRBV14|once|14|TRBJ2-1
CASKQGPSYNEQFF
TGTGCCAGCAAGCAGGGCCCCTCCTACAATGAGCAGTTCTTC
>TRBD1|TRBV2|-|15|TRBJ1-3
CASSAGQSSGNTIYF
TGTGCCAGCAGCGCGGGACAGAGCTCTGGAAACACCATATATTTT
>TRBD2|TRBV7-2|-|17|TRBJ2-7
CASSLVSSGGSSYEQYF
TGTGCCAGCAGCTTAGTTTCTAGCGGGGGAAGCTCCTACGAGCAGTACTTC
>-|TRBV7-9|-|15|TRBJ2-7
CASSPPMAGGYEQYF
TGTGCCAGCAGCCCTCCCATGGCGGGCGGCTACGAGCAGTACTTC
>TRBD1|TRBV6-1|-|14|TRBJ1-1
CASSGAGGRTEAFF
TGTGCCAGCAGTGGGGCAGGGGGAAGGACTGAAGCTTTCTTT
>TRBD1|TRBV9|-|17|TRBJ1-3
CASSGARTGGSGNTIYF
TGTGCCAGCAGCGGCGCCCGGACAGGGGGATCTGGAAACACCATATATTTT
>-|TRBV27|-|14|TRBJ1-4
CASSISGYEEKLFF
TGTGCCAGCAGCATCTCGGGGTACGAGGAAAAACTGTTTTTT
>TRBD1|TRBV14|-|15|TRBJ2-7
CASSRKRQGIYEQYF
TGTGCCAGCAGCCGAAAAAGACAGGGCATCTACGAGCAGTACTTC
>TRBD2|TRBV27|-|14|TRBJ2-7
CASSLRGETYEQYF
TGTGCCAGCAGTTTACGGGGGGAGACCTACGAGCAGTACTTC
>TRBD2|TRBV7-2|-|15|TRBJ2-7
CASSYLSGRVNEQYF
TGTGCCAGCAGCTACCTTAGCGGGAGAGTGAACGAGCAGTACTTC
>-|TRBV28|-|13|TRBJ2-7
CASSLRGTYEQYF
TGTGCCAGCAGTTTAAGGGGGACCTACGAGCAGTACTTC
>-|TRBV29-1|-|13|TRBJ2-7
CSVVTGVTYEQYF
TGCAGCGTAGTGACAGGTGTTACCTACGAGCAGTACTTC
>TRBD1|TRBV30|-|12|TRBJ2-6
CAWQGQGVVLTF
TGTGCCTGGCAGGGACAGGGGGTGGTCCTGACTTTC
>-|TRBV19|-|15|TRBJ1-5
CASSWDTLSNQPQHF
TGTGCCAGTAGCTGGGACACCCTTAGCAATCAGCCCCAGCATTTT
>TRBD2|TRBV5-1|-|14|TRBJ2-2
CASSLNSGAGELFF
TGCGCCAGCAGCTTAAATAGCGGGGCCGGGGAGCTGTTTTTT
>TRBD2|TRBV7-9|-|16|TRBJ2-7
CASSSAHSGNRYEQYF
TGTGCCAGCAGCTCCGCTCATAGCGGGAACCGTTACGAGCAGTACTTC
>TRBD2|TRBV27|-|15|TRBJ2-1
CASSSWTSGSNEQFF
TGTGCCAGCAGTTCCTGGACTAGCGGGAGCAATGAGCAGTTCTTC
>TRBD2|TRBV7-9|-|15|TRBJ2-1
CASRASGRAANEQFF
TGTGCCAGCCGGGCTAGCGGGAGGGCCGCGAATGAGCAGTTCTTC